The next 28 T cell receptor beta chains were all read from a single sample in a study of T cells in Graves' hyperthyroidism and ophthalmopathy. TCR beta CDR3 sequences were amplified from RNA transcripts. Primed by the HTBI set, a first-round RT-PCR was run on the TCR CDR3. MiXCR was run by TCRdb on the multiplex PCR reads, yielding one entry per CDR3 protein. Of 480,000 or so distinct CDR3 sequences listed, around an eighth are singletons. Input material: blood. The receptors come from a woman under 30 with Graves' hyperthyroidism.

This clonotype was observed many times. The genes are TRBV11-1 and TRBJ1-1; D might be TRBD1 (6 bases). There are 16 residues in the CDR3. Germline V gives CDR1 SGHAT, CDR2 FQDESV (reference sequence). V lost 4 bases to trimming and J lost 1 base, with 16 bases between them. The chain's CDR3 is CASSSTGRVGNTEAFF. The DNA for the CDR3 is TGTGCCAGCAGCTCGACAGGTAGAGTTGGGAACACTGAAGCTTTCTTT.

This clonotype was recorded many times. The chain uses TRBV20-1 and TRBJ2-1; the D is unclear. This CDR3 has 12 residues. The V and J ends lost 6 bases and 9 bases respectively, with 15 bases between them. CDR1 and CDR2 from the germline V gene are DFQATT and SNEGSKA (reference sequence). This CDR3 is CSASSPVGEQFF. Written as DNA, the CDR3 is TGCAGTGCCTCCTCTCCCGTGGGTGAGCAGTTCTTC.

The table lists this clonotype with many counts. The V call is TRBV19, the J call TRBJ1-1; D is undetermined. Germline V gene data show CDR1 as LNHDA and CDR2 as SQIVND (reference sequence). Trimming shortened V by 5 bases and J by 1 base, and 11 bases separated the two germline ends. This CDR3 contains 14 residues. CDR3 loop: CASSPRWENTEAFF. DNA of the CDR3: TGTGCCAGTAGTCCCCGTTGGGAGAACACTGAAGCTTTCTTT.

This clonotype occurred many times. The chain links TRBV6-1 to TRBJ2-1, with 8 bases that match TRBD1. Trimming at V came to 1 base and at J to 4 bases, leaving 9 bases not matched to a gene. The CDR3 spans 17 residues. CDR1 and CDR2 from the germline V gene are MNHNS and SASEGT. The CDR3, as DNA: TGTGCCAGCAGTGAAGGTCGTCGGACAGGGCTATACAATGAGCAGTTCTTC. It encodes CASSEGRRTGLYNEQFF.

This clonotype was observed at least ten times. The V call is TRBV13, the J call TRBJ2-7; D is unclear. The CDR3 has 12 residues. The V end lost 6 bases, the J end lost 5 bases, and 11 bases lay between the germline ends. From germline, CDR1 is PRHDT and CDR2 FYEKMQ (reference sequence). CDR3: CASSLGRDEQYF. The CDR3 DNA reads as TGTGCCAGCAGTCTAGGAAGGGACGAGCAGTACTTC.

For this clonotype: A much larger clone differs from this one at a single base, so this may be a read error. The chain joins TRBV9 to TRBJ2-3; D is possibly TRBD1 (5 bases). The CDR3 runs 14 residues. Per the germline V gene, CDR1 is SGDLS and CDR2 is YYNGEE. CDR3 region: CASSALFPTGTQYF. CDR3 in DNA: TGTGCCAGCAGCGCTCTCTTTCCCACAGGTACGCAGTATTTT. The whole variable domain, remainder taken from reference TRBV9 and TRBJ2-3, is DSGVTQTPKHLITATGQRVTLRCSPRSGDLSVYWYQQSLDQGLQFLIQYYNGEERAKGNILERFSAQQFPDLHSELNLSSLELGDSALYFCASSALFPTGTQYFGPGTRLTVL.

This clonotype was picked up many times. CDR3 region: CSASRGAEAFF. CDR3 sequence (DNA): TGCAGTGCTAGTAGGGGGGCTGAAGCTTTCTTT. The chain recombines TRBV20-1 with TRBJ1-1; tentatively, D is TRBD1 (6 bases). V lost 3 bases, J lost 6 bases, and 8 bases lay in between. The germline CDR1 and CDR2 sequences are DFQATT and SNEGSKA (reference sequence). This CDR3 is 11 amino acids long.

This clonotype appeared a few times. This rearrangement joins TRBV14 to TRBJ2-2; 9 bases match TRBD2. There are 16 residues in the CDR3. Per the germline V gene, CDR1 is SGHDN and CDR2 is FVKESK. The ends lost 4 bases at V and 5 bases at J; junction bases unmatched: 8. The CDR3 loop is CASSRRVAGETGELFF. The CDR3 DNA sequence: TGTGCCAGCAGCCGGAGGGTAGCGGGAGAAACCGGGGAGCTGTTTTTT. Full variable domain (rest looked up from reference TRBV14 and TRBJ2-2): EAGVTQFPSHSVIEKGQTVTLRCDPISGHDNLYWYRRVMGKEIKFLLHFVKESKQDESGMPNNRFLAERTGGTYSTLKVQPAELEDSGVYFCASSRRVAGETGELFFGEGSRLTVL.

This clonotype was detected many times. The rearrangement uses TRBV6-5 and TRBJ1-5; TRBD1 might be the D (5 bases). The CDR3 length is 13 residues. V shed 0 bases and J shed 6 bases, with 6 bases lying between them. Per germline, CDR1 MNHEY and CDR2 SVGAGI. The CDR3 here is CASSYSDTQPQHF. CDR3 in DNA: TGTGCCAGCAGTTACTCGGACACTCAGCCCCAGCATTTT.

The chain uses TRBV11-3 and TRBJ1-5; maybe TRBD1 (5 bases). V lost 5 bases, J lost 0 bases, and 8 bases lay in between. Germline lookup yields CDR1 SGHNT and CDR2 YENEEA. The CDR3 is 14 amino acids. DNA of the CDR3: TGTGCCAGCAGCCCGGACAATAGCAATCAGCCCCAGCATTTT. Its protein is CASSPDNSNQPQHF.

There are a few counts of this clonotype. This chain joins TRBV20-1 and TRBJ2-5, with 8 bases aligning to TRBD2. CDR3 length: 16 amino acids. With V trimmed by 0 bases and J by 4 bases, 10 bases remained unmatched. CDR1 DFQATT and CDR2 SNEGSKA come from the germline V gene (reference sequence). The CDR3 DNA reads TGCAGTGCTAGAGATTGGACTAGCCCCAGGGTAGAGACCCAGTACTTC. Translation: CSARDWTSPRVETQYF.

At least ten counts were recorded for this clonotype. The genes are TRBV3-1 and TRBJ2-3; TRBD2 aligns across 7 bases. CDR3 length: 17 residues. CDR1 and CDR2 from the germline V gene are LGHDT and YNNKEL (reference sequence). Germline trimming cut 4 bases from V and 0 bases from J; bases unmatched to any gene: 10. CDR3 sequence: CASSRPIGGISTDTQYF. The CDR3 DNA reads TGTGCCAGCAGCCGCCCTATCGGGGGGATCAGCACAGATACGCAGTATTTT.

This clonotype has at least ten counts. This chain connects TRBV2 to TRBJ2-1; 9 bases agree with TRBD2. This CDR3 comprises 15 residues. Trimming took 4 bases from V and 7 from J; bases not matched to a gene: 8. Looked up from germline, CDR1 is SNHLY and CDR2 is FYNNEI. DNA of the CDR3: TGTGCCAGCAGTGCAAGCGGGAGGAGTAGGAATGAGCAGTTCTTC. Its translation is CASSASGRSRNEQFF.

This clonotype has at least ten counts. The CDR3 here is CASSEGPPNEQYV. CDR3 coding DNA: TGTGCCAGCAGTGAAGGTCCACCCAACGAGCAGTACGTC. The gene calls are TRBV2 and TRBJ2-7; D is unclear. Trimming left V 1 base short and J 5 bases short, with 9 bases between. The CDR3 consists of 13 residues. CDR1 and CDR2 from the germline V gene are SNHLY and FYNNEI.

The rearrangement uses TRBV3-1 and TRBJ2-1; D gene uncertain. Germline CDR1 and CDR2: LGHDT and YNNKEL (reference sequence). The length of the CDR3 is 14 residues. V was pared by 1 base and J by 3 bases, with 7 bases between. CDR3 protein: CASSQAGSYNEQFF. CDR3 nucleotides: TGTGCCAGCAGCCAAGCGGGCAGCTACAATGAGCAGTTCTTC.

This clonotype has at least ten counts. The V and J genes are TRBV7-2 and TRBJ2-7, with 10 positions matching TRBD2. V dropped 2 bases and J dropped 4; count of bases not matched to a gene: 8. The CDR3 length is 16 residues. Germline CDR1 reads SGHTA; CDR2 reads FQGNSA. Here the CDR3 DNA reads TGTGCCAGCAGCTTATCAGGACTAGCGGTCGATTACGAGCAGTACGTC. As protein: CASSLSGLAVDYEQYV.

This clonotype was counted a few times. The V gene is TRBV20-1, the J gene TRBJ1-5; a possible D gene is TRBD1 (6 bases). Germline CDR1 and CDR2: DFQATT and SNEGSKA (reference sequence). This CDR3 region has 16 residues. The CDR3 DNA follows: TGCAGCGCTCGGACCGGGGGGCCGGGGGGCAATCAGCCCCAGCATTTT. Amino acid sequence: CSARTGGPGGNQPQHF.

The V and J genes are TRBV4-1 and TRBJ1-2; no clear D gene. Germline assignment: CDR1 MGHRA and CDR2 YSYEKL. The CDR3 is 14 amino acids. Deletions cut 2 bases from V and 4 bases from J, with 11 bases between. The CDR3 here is CASSQTTPSYGYTF. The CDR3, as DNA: TGCGCCAGCAGCCAAACGACACCTTCCTATGGCTACACCTTC.

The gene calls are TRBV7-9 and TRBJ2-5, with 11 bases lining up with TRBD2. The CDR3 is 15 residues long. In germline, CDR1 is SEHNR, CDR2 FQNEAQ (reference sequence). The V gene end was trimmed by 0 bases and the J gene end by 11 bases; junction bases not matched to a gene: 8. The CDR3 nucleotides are TGTGCCAGCAGCTTAGCGGTAGCGGGAGGGCCCTCTCAGTACTTC. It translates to CASSLAVAGGPSQYF.

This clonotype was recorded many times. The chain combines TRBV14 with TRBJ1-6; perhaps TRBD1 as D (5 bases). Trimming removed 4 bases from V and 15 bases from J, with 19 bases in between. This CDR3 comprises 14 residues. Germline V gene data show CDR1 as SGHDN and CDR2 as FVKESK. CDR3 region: CASSREGRARVLHF. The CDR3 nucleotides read TGTGCCAGCAGCCGAGAGGGCAGGGCAAGGGTCCTCCACTTT.

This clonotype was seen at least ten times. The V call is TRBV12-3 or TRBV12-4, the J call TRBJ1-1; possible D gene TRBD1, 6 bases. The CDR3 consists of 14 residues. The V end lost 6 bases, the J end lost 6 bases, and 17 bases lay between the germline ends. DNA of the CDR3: TGTGCCAGCAGCGCGTGGGGGGGCACATCTGAAGCTTTCTTT. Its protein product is CASSAWGGTSEAFF.

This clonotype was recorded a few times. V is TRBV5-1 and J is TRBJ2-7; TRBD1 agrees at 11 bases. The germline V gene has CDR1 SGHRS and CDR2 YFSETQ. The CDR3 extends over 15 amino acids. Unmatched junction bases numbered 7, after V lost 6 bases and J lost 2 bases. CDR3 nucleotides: TGCGCCAGCACCAAACCGGGACAGGGGGCCTACGAGCAGTACTTC. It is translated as CASTKPGQGAYEQYF. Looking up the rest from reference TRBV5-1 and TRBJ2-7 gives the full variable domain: KAGVTQTPRYLIKTRGQQVTLSCSPISGHRSVSWYQQTPGQGLQFLFEYFSETQRNKGNFPGRFSGRQFSNSRSEMNVSTLELGDSALYLCASTKPGQGAYEQYFGPGTRLTVT.

The DNA for the CDR3 is TGTGCCAGCAGCCAAGTTTCGGACACTGAAGCTTTCTTT. This sequence encodes CASSQVSDTEAFF. V usage is TRBV3-1 and J usage is TRBJ1-1; D is uncertain. The ends were cut back, 1 base at V and 3 bases at J, with 6 bases in the middle. The CDR3 contains 13 residues. Germline V gene data show CDR1 as LGHDT and CDR2 as YNNKEL (reference sequence).

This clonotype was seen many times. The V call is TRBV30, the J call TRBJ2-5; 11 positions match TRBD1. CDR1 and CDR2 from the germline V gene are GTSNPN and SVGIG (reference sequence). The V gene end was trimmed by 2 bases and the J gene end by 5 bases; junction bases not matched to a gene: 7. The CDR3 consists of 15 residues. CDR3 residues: CAWSRGQGEWETQYF. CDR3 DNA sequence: TGTGCCTGGAGTAGGGGACAGGGGGAATGGGAGACCCAGTACTTC.

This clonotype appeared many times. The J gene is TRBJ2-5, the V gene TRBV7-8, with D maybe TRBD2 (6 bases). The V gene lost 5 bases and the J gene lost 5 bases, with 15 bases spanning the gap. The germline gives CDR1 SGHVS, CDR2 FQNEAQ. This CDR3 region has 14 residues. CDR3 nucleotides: TGTGCCAGCAGCCCACGGGAGATTGGGGAGACCCAGTACTTC. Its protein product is CASSPREIGETQYF.

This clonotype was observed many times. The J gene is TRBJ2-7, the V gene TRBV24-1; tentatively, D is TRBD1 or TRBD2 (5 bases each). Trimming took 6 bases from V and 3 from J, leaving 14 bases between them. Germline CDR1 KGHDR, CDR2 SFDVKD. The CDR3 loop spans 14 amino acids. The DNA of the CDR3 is TGTGCCACCAGTCCGGGACGGACTCACTACGAGCAGTACTTC. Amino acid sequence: CATSPGRTHYEQYF.

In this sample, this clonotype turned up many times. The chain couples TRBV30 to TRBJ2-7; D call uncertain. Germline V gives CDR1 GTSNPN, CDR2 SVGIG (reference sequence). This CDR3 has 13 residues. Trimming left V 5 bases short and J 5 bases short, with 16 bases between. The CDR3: CAWSYQDPNEQYF. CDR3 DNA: TGTGCCTGGTCCTACCAGGACCCCAACGAGCAGTACTTC.

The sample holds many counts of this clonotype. CDR3 coding DNA: TGTGCCAGCAGTCCGGGACTCACACTAGACGAGCAGTACTTC. As protein: CASSPGLTLDEQYF. This chain connects TRBV28 to TRBJ2-7, with D maybe TRBD2 (6 bases). Germline loops: CDR1 MDHEN, CDR2 SYDVKM. The CDR3 runs to 14 residues. Deletions cut 5 bases from V and 5 bases from J, with 16 bases between. The full variable domain, rest sourced from reference TRBV28 and TRBJ2-7, is DVKVTQSSRYLVKRTGEKVFLECVQDMDHENMFWYRQDPGLGLRLIYFSYDVKMKEKGDIPEGYSVSREKKERFSLILESASTNQTSMYLCASSPGLTLDEQYFGPGTRLTVT.